Listed below are T cell receptor beta chains from one sample, sequenced in a study of T cells in Graves' hyperthyroidism and ophthalmopathy. TCRdb ran MiXCR on the multiplex PCR reads and lists one entry per CDR3 protein. The table has fewer than 350,000 distinct CDR3 sequences, around 18% seen once; the top ten hold about 16%. The specimen sequenced was blood. The receptor source for this set is a woman in her forties with Graves' ophthalmopathy. The conserved cysteine and the conserved F or W are not part of the CDR3 here.

j_gene	v_gene	CDR3aa
TRBJ2-7	TRBV18	ASSPMASGLYEQY
TRBJ1-2	TRBV11-2	ASSLVLRGRPIGYT
TRBJ2-2	TRBV7-8	ASSLAGGPAANTGELF
TRBJ2-7	TRBV25-1	ASSDVARDYEQY
TRBJ2-7	TRBV12-3/TRBV12-4	ASRPTSGSHHEQY
TRBJ2-5	TRBV11-2	ASSLEAGAKETQY
TRBJ1-5	TRBV2	ASSGHRDRANQPQH
TRBJ1-1	TRBV5-1	ASSLASPNTEAF
TRBJ1-1	TRBV7-9	ASSLFDEAF
TRBJ1-2	TRBV4-1	ASSQAPTRGGYYGYT
TRBJ2-7	TRBV28	ASSLSGAKLTYEQY
TRBJ1-1	TRBV29-1	SVEDDGDEAF
TRBJ1-1	TRBV28	ASTTSGAKAF
TRBJ1-5	TRBV2	ASSPNLDSDQPQH
TRBJ2-7	TRBV28	ASSSARGQGSYEQY